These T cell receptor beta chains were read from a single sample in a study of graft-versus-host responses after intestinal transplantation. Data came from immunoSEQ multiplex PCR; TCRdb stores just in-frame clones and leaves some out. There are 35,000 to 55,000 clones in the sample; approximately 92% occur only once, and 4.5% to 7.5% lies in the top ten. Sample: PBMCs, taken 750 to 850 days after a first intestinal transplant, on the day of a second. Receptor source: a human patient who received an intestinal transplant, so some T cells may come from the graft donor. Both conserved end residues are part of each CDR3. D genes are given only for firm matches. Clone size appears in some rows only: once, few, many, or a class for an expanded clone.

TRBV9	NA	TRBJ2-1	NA	TGTGCCAGCAGCGAGACGGGCTCCTACAATGAGCAGTTCTTC	CASSETGSYNEQFF
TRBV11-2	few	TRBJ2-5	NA	TGTGCCAGCAGCTTAGTCTTACGGGAGACCCAGTACTTC	CASSLVLRETQYF
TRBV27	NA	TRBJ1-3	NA	TGTGCCAGCAGTTTACTCTCTGGAAACACCATATATTTT	CASSLLSGNTIYF
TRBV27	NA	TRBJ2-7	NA	TGTGCCAGCAGCCCGACAGAGCCCCCCTACGAGCAGTACTTC	CASSPTEPPYEQYF
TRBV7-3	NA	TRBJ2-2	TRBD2	TGTGCCAGCAGCCCGACTAGCGGGAGATTTAACACCGGGGAGCTGTTTTTT	CASSPTSGRFNTGELFF
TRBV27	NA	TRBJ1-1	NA	TGTGCCAGCAGGGGGAGAAACACTGAAGCTTTCTTT	CASRGRNTEAFF
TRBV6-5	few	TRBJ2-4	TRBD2	TGTGCCAGCAGTTACTCGACTAGCTGGGGAAACATTCAGTACTTC	CASSYSTSWGNIQYF
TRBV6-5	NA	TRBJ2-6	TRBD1	TGTGCCAGCAGTTACCCGACAGGGTCTGGGGCCAACGTCCTGACTTTC	CASSYPTGSGANVLTF
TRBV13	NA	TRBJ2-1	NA	TGTGCCAGCAGCTCCACGCTAGGCTACAATGAGCAGTTCTTC	CASSSTLGYNEQFF
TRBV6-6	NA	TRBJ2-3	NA	TGTGCCAGCAGTTCTGTTGCATGGGGTAGCACAGATACGCAGTATTTT	CASSSVAWGSTDTQYF
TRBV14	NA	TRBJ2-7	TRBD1	TGTGCCAGCAGCCGTCAGGGGGTTTCCTACGAGCAGTACTTC	CASSRQGVSYEQYF
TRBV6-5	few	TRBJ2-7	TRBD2	TGTGCCAGCAGTTACATGTCGGGAGGCCCCTACGAGCAGTACTTC	CASSYMSGGPYEQYF
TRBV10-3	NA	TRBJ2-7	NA	TGTGCCATCAGTTGGGACTTCTACGAGCAGTACTTC	CAISWDFYEQYF
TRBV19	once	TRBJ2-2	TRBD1	TGTGCCAGTAGTACAAACACTCGCCGGGACAGGGCGAACACCGGGGAGCTGTTTTTT	CASSTNTRRDRANTGELFF
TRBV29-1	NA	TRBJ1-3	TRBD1	TGCAGCGTGTCCGGGACAGCCTACTCTGGAAACACCATATATTTT	CSVSGTAYSGNTIYF
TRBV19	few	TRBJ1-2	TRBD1	TGTGCCAGTAGTATAGGCCCAGGGGGCGCCTATGGCTACACCTTC	CASSIGPGGAYGYTF
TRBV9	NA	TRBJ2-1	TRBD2	TGTGCCAGCAGCGTACGGACTAGCGGCAATGAGCAGTTCTTC	CASSVRTSGNEQFF
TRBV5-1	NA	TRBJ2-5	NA	TGCGCCAGCAGCTTCATCCCCGGGTTACAAGAGACCCAGTACTTC	CASSFIPGLQETQYF
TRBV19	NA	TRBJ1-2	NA	TGTGCCACCCAACTACCCCACTATGGCTACACCTTC	CATQLPHYGYTF
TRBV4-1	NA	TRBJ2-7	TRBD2	TGCGCCAGCAGCCAAGAGATCGGGCTAGCGGCCTACGAGCAGTACTTC	CASSQEIGLAAYEQYF
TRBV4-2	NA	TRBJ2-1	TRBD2	TGTGCCAGCAGCCAAGATTTTGGGGGAGGGCGGTTCAATGAGCAGTTCTTC	CASSQDFGGGRFNEQFF
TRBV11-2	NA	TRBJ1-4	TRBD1	TGTGCCAGCAGCCCAGGCAGGGGGCGTCGTGAAAAACTGTTTTTT	CASSPGRGRREKLFF
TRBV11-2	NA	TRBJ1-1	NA	TGTGCCACCCAGGCCAGGACCGTGTTCACTGAAGCTTTCTTT	CATQARTVFTEAFF
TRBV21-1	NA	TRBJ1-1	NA	TGTGCCAGCAGGGATGGATTAGCTACACCAATTCGCACTGAAGCTTTCTTT	CASRDGLATPIRTEAFF
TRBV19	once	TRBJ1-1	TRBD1	TGTGCCAGTATTTCAGGGGGCTGGACTGAAGCTTTCTTT	CASISGGWTEAFF
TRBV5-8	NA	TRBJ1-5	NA	TGTGCCAGCAGCTCCATTGAGGGGTCAAATCAGCCCCAGCATTTT	CASSSIEGSNQPQHF
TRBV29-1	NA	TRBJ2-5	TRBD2	TGCAGCGTCGGACTAGCGGGAGCAGAGACCCAGTACTTC	CSVGLAGAETQYF